One and the same sample provided the 8 T cell receptor beta chains below, sequenced in a study of long-term antiretroviral therapy in people with HIV. The assay used was immunoSEQ (version v3.0), run at survey level. Sequencing used immunoSEQ multiplex PCR; TCRdb keeps in-frame clones, though not all of them. The table records about 29,000 clones, over 90% of them present only once. Material: unsorted PBMCs, obtained 6.2 years after starting antiretroviral therapy. These receptors were collected from a man aged 35 to 55 with HIV.

The J gene is TRBJ2-3, the V gene TRBV15; D may be TRBD2 (7 bases). Trimming removed 9 bases at V and 2 bases at J, with 15 bases between. Germline V lookup: CDR1 LNHNV, CDR2 YYDKDF (reference sequence). This CDR3 has 14 residues. The chain's CDR3 is CATGGGSITDTQYF. The CDR3 DNA reads TGTGCCACAGGGGGGGGGAGCATCACAGATACGCAGTATTTT.

The chain joins TRBV29-1 to TRBJ2-7; 9 nucleotides line up with TRBD2. After removal of 0 bases from V and 0 bases from J, the junction contained 12 bases not matched to a gene. Germline CDR1 is SQVTM and CDR2 is ANQGSEA. The CDR3 is 18 residues long. CDR3 in amino acids: CSVEEHQTSGSLSYEQYF. CDR3 sequence (DNA): TGCAGCGTTGAAGAACATCAGACTAGCGGATCGCTCTCCTACGAGCAGTACTTC.

The chain carries TRBV7-9 and TRBJ2-5; TRBD2 might be the D (6 bases). Trimming took 3 bases from V and 0 from J, leaving 8 bases between them. Germline CDR1 reads SEHNR; CDR2 reads FQNEAQ (reference sequence). The CDR3 consists of 14 residues. CDR3 sequence (DNA): TGTGCCAGCAGCTTTAGCGGATACCAAGAGACCCAGTACTTC. Residues: CASSFSGYQETQYF. Complete variable domain (other parts from reference TRBV7-9 and TRBJ2-5): DTGVSQNPRHKITKRGQNVTFRCDPISEHNRLYWYRQTLGQGPEFLTYFQNEAQLEKSRLLSDRFSAERPKGSFSTLEIQRTEQGDSAMYLCASSFSGYQETQYFGPGTRLLVL.

This chain links TRBV5-1 with TRBJ2-1; D is undetermined. Germline CDR1 SGHRS, CDR2 YFSETQ. V was shortened by 0 bases and J by 11 bases, with 12 bases between the two germline ends. The CDR3 extends over 13 amino acids. CDR3 DNA: TGCGCCAGCAGCTTGGGTGGGCCCCAAAAGCAGTTCTTC. Translation: CASSLGGPQKQFF.

CDR3 bases: TGTGCCAGCAGTCCGGGTGGCACCTACAATGAGCAGTTCTTC. Its protein is CASSPGGTYNEQFF. The genes are TRBV27 and TRBJ2-1; D gene unclear. With 5 bases removed from V and 2 bases from J, the gap between germline ends came to 10 bases. Germline V CDR1 and CDR2: MNHEY, SMNVEV (reference sequence). The CDR3 runs 14 residues.

The chain has TRBV11-2 and TRBJ2-1; 9 bases map to TRBD1. Germline values: CDR1 SGHAT, CDR2 FQNNGV. The CDR3 is 16 amino acids. The trim removed 5 bases at V and 1 base at J, leaving 6 bases unmatched. In nucleotides, the CDR3 is TGTGCCAGCAGCCCTGGGGACAGGGTATCCTACAATGAGCAGTTCTTC. This gives the protein CASSPGDRVSYNEQFF.

The J gene is TRBJ2-1, the V gene TRBV5-1; 10 nucleotides line up with TRBD2. The CDR3 covers 14 residues. Trimming at V came to 2 bases and at J to 7 bases, leaving 3 bases not matched to a gene. Germline V gives CDR1 SGHRS, CDR2 YFSETQ. The CDR3, as DNA: TGCGCCAGCAGCTTAGCTAGCGGGAGAAATGAGCAGTTCTTC. This gives the protein CASSLASGRNEQFF.

The chain uses TRBV29-1 and TRBJ1-2; weak D call: TRBD1 (5 bases). Germline CDR1 is SQVTM and CDR2 is ANQGSEA. The V and J ends lost 6 bases and 4 bases respectively, with 18 bases between them. This CDR3 is built from 14 residues. The CDR3: CSVPHPGVPYGYTF. DNA of the CDR3: TGCAGCGTCCCGCATCCGGGGGTTCCCTATGGCTACACCTTC.